This entry describes one T cell receptor beta chain. Antigen: not known. The method was immunoSEQ multiplex PCR; TCRdb's version includes in-frame clones alone and lacks a portion of them. The sample has 150,000 to 200,000 clones, around 92% seen once. These data originate in a study of T cell responses to AZD1222 COVID-19 vaccine. Study-level points and caveats: Regions 160-218 and 743-854 held dominance among vaccine-associated CD4 TCRs, which spanned spike. It was only after the peak T cell response that any repertoires were sampled. A mostly white British donor set with more females was recruited, and clonal diversity was possibly underestimated. Recipients of AZD1222 seropositive at baseline numbered only 5 to 7.

The V gene's germline CDR1 is MDHEN and CDR2 SYDVKM. The CDR3 extends over 14 amino acids. V lost 5 bases and J 10 bases, leaving 18 bases between the germline ends. The chain has TRBV28 and TRBJ2-4, with D possibly TRBD1 on 6 matching bases. The TCR sequence derives from an adult in good health. The sample in question was peripheral blood, obtained on day 0 of AZD1222 vaccination. As DNA, the CDR3 is TGTGCCAGCAGTGCCGACAGGACGCTCTCGATTCAGTACTTC. It specifies CASSADRTLSIQYF.